Listed below are T cell receptor beta chains from one sample, sequenced in a study of blood T cell repertoires in COVID-19. Clones were sequenced by immunoSEQ multiplex PCR, and TCRdb holds only the in-frame ones, with some missing. The profile covers about 270,000 clones, with 80% to 90% appearing a single time and 2.4% taken by the ten largest. The sequenced sample was PBMCs or T cells enriched from blood (not recorded which). The receptors here all came from a young woman who had recovered from COVID-19. Each CDR3 is given with its conserved first and last residue. Fields, in order: V gene, D gene, clone size, J gene, CDR3 DNA, CDR3 protein. The D gene is left open where the match is weak. Clone size, where shown, is once, few, many, or a class for clones that have expanded.

TRBV7-9,-,-,TRBJ1-2,TGTGCCAGCAGCTTAAATTCAAGGGGCGGGAGTGGCTACACCTTC,CASSLNSRGGSGYTF
TRBV7-7,-,-,TRBJ2-1,TGTGCTAGCAGCCCCATCCAGGGGTCCTACAATGAGCAGTTCTTC,CASSPIQGSYNEQFF
TRBV2,TRBD1,once,TRBJ1-6,TGTGCCAGCAGTGGAGGGACAGGAACCTATAATTCACCCCTCCACTTT,CASSGGTGTYNSPLHF
TRBV19,-,-,TRBJ1-5,TGTGCCAGTAGTATAATAAGGACATCAAGCAATCAGCCCCAGCATTTT,CASSIIRTSSNQPQHF
TRBV30,-,once,TRBJ1-1,TGTGCCTCCCAGGGCGGAGGGAAGGCTGAAGCTTTCTTT,CASQGGGKAEAFF
TRBV28,TRBD1,-,TRBJ1-1,TGTGCCGCGGCGACAGGGGGGCTGAACACTGAAGCTTTCTTT,CAAATGGLNTEAFF
TRBV28,TRBD1,few,TRBJ1-1,TGTGCCACCTGGACAGGCCCCATCAGTGAAGCTTTCTTT,CATWTGPISEAFF
TRBV6-1,-,few,TRBJ1-1,TGTGCCAGCAGTGAACGACAGGCTCTGAACACTGAAGCTTTCTTT,CASSERQALNTEAFF
TRBV7-9,-,-,TRBJ1-2,TGTGCCAGCACCAAACGGGGTCGTGGCTATGGCTACACCTTC,CASTKRGRGYGYTF
TRBV2,-,-,TRBJ1-5,TGTGCCAGCAGCCATGACAGTTATAGCAATCAGCCCCAGCATTTT,CASSHDSYSNQPQHF
TRBV15,-,-,TRBJ2-5,TGTGCCACCAGCGGGCGGACAGGGAGGGCTCAAGAGACCCAGTACTTC,CATSGRTGRAQETQYF
TRBV27,TRBD1,-,TRBJ1-2,TGTGCCAGCAGTTTAGGACAGGGGACTTTTGGCTACACCTTC,CASSLGQGTFGYTF
TRBV5-1,TRBD1,-,TRBJ2-5,TGCGCCAGCAGCGAGCGGACAGGGTGGGAGACCCAGTACTTC,CASSERTGWETQYF
TRBV7-9,TRBD2,few,TRBJ2-1,TGTGCCAGCAGCGAAGGGACTAGCGGGGGCGGAACAGGGGATGAGCAGTTCTTC,CASSEGTSGGGTGDEQFF
TRBV4-2,-,-,TRBJ1-1,TGTGCCAGCAGCCCGGCACTTAACAGGGACCAAGAAGCTTTCTTT,CASSPALNRDQEAFF
TRBV6-5,-,-,TRBJ1-6,TGTGCCAGCAGTTACGCGGGGCGACGTAATTCACCCCTCCACTTT,CASSYAGRRNSPLHF
TRBV5-6,-,-,TRBJ1-4,TGTGCCAGCAGCTTGGGAGGCAGGGCTTATGAAAAACTGTTTTTT,CASSLGGRAYEKLFF
TRBV3-1/TRBV3-2,-,-,TRBJ1-4,TGTGCCAGCAGTCTCCCTTCCGCCGGAGGGCTGTTTTTT,CASSLPSAGGLFF
TRBV5-1,-,-,TRBJ1-1,TGCGCCAGCAGCTTTAGGGGGAACACTGAAGCTTTCTTT,CASSFRGNTEAFF
TRBV18,TRBD1,-,TRBJ2-2,TGTGCCAGCTCACGGGACAGGGAGAACACCGGGGAGCTGTTTTTT,CASSRDRENTGELFF
TRBV13,-,-,TRBJ1-2,TGTGCCAGCAGCTCCGGACTTAACTATGGCTACACCTTC,CASSSGLNYGYTF
TRBV28,-,-,TRBJ2-5,TGTGCCAGCAGTTTATGGGGCGGGGGCCACCAAGAGACCCAGTACTTC,CASSLWGGGHQETQYF
TRBV28,-,-,TRBJ1-1,TGTGCCAGCAGTAGCCCGGGGGGCGGTCCTGAAGCTTTCTTT,CASSSPGGGPEAFF
TRBV7-8,-,-,TRBJ1-1,TGTGCCAGCAGCCTAGGACATAACACTGAAGCTTTCTTT,CASSLGHNTEAFF
TRBV29-1,TRBD2,-,TRBJ2-3,TGCAGCGTTGAAGAGGGGCGGGGGGCTTTACAGGTCACAGATACGCAGTATTTT,CSVEEGRGALQVTDTQYF
TRBV10-2,TRBD2,-,TRBJ2-3,TGCGCCAGCAGACTGACTAGCGGGGGCCGAAATACGCAGTATTTT,CASRLTSGGRNTQYF
TRBV3-1/TRBV3-2,-,-,TRBJ1-6,TGTGCCAGCAGCCAAGACCGGGTTTCGCATTCACCCCTCCACTTT,CASSQDRVSHSPLHF
TRBV27,-,-,TRBJ1-6,TGTGCCAGCAGTTTATCGGCGGGTAATTCACCCCTCCACTTT,CASSLSAGNSPLHF
TRBV21-1,-,-,TRBJ2-7,TGTGCCAGCAGCAAATCCCAACGGGACAGCTACGAGCAGTACTTC,CASSKSQRDSYEQYF
TRBV11-2,-,-,TRBJ1-2,TGTGCCAGCAGCTTTATGACACTCTCCTATGGCTACACCTTC,CASSFMTLSYGYTF
TRBV6-1,TRBD2,-,TRBJ2-3,TGTGCCAGCAGTGATACTAGCGGGACCACAGATACGCAGTATTTT,CASSDTSGTTDTQYF
TRBV28,-,-,TRBJ1-4,TGTGCCAGCAGTCCCCCGCACAGGAATGAAAAACTGTTTTTT,CASSPPHRNEKLFF
TRBV6-4,-,-,TRBJ1-4,TGTGCCAGCAGTGAGAAGGGGCGGATGGGAGAAAAACTGTTTTTT,CASSEKGRMGEKLFF
TRBV6-5,TRBD1,once,TRBJ1-1,TGTGCCAGCAGTTACTTCCAGGACAGGGACAAAGCTTTCTTT,CASSYFQDRDKAFF
TRBV24-1,TRBD1,-,TRBJ1-5,TGTGCCACCAGAACAGGGGTCTGGCTTTATAGCAATCAGCCCCAGCATTTT,CATRTGVWLYSNQPQHF
TRBV19,-,-,TRBJ1-3,TGTGCCAGTAGTTCCAGGCGAGCTGATTCTGGAAACACCATATATTTT,CASSSRRADSGNTIYF
TRBV5-8,TRBD1,-,TRBJ2-7,TGTGCCAGCAGCCTCGACAGGGAAAACGAGCAGTACTTC,CASSLDRENEQYF
TRBV7-6,TRBD1,-,TRBJ1-2,TGTGCCAGCAGCCATGGTGTAGCAGGGGGCCTTCACGGCTACACCTTC,CASSHGVAGGLHGYTF
TRBV9,TRBD1,-,TRBJ2-5,TGTGCCAGCAGCGTCAGGGACAGGGGCCTCCAAGAGACCCAGTACTTC,CASSVRDRGLQETQYF
TRBV27,-,-,TRBJ2-3,TGTGCCAGCAGGGACTCAAGTAGGACAGATACGCAGTATTTT,CASRDSSRTDTQYF
TRBV2,-,-,TRBJ2-5,TGTGCCAGCAGGAGAGAGGGTTGGGAGACCCAGTACTTC,CASRREGWETQYF
TRBV23-1,TRBD2,-,TRBJ2-1,TGCGCCAGCAGTCAAGGACTAGCGGGGCTTTACAATGAGCAGTTCTTC,CASSQGLAGLYNEQFF
TRBV5-4,-,-,TRBJ2-7,TGTGCCAGCAACGCCGACAGGTTAACCTACGAGCAGTACTTC,CASNADRLTYEQYF
TRBV9,TRBD1,once,TRBJ2-7,TGTGCCAGCAGCCCAGGGGGCCTCGAGCAGTACTTC,CASSPGGLEQYF
TRBV5-4,-,-,TRBJ2-1,TGTGCCAGCAGGGAACAGGCCTTGACCGACAATGAGCAGTTCTTC,CASREQALTDNEQFF
TRBV7-2,TRBD1,few,TRBJ1-3,TGTGCCAGCAGCTTAGCACGGGACAGCAATGGAAACACCATATATTTT,CASSLARDSNGNTIYF
TRBV5-1,-,-,TRBJ2-3,TGCGCCAGCAGCTTGACAGGGTCCACAGATACGCAGTATTTT,CASSLTGSTDTQYF
TRBV30,TRBD1,-,TRBJ1-2,TGTGCCGGGCCGACAGGGGTCCTTGGCTACACCTTC,CAGPTGVLGYTF
TRBV5-1,-,-,TRBJ2-2,TGCGCCAGCAGCTTGGTTCTGGGGCCCACCGGGGAGCTGTTTTTT,CASSLVLGPTGELFF
TRBV5-1,-,-,TRBJ2-5,TGCGCCAGCAGCTTGGGAGTCGCGGGGAGGAACCAAGAGACCCAGTACTTC,CASSLGVAGRNQETQYF
TRBV6-4,-,once,TRBJ1-1,TGTCCTCAGCGTCCCGGGGACAAAAACACTGAAGCTTTCTTT,CPQRPGDKNTEAFF
TRBV6-2/TRBV6-3,TRBD1,-,TRBJ1-1,TGTGCCAGCAGTCGACAGGGTTCGCTGAACACTGAAGCTTTCTTT,CASSRQGSLNTEAFF
TRBV27,-,once,TRBJ1-6,TGTGCCAGCCGCCGGGGGTTGAATAATTCACCCCTCCACTTT,CASRRGLNNSPLHF
TRBV5-1,-,once,TRBJ1-1,TGCGCCAGCAGCTTGGTGGGGACATCTGAAGCTTTCTTT,CASSLVGTSEAFF
TRBV14,-,-,TRBJ1-1,TGTGCCAGCAGCCAAGAAGGGGAGGGTGGAACTGAAGCTTTCTTT,CASSQEGEGGTEAFF